This T cell receptor (beta chain) comes out of a study of Ad26.COV2.S vaccination and SARS-CoV-2 variants. Sequencing was performed with immunoSEQ multiplex PCR; in TCRdb, only in-frame clones are kept and a portion is missing. Of 300,000 to 400,000 clones detected, around 89% appear once; the ten largest clones hold under 6%. To note about this clone: What it binds is not known.

Study-level results: Placebo recipients showed lower spike-specific TCR breadth than vaccinees. Responses of T cells in total may have been underestimated by the TCR breadth and depth analyses.

Treatment here: approximately 18 received Ad26.COV2.S at low or high dose, single or two shots; a few received placebo; per-sample allocation not given. Specimens were obtained on day 63 following the first vaccine or placebo injection. An Ad26 vector expressing Wuhan-strain SARS-CoV-2 spike served as the vaccine. Deletions cut 0 bases from V and 8 bases from J, with 11 bases between. Looked up from germline, CDR1 is ENHRY and CDR2 is SYGVKD. This CDR3 is built from 14 residues. The chain links TRBV10-3 to TRBJ2-1; D not certain. This sample comprised peripheral blood, obtained in a trial of Ad26.COV2.S vaccine versus placebo. The TCR sequence derives from a person between 18 and 65 years old who received the Ad26.COV2.S COVID-19 vaccine or a placebo. The CDR3 here is CAISESSPGHEQFF. CDR3 sequence (DNA): TGTGCCATCAGTGAGTCTAGCCCGGGCCATGAGCAGTTCTTC.